One sample yielded the 9 T cell receptor beta chains listed below, sequenced in a study of T cells in localized non-small cell lung cancer. Here immunoSEQ multiplex PCR was the method, and the copy in TCRdb shows in-frame clones only, minus some. Of about 33,000 clones listed, 92% were seen once; the top ten hold 2.1%. The sample consisted of peripheral blood, taken before any cancer treatment. The receptors derive from a female donor at least 60 years old with stage I lung adenocarcinoma.

The chain uses TRBV30 and TRBJ1-3; no clear D. The CDR3 contains 13 residues. V was trimmed by 2 bases and J by 1 base, leaving 6 bases between them. The germline gives CDR1 GTSNPN, CDR2 SVGIG (reference sequence). The CDR3 DNA reads TGTGCCTGGAGTAGGTTATCTGGAAACACCATATATTTT. The encoded protein is CAWSRLSGNTIYF.

This chain joins TRBV7-2 and TRBJ1-5; no reliable D call. The germline V gene has CDR1 SGHTA and CDR2 FQGNSA. The ends were cut back, 1 base at V and 2 bases at J, with 9 bases in the middle. The CDR3 length is 15 residues. CDR3 coding DNA: TGTGCCAGCAGCTTAGACAGTGGTGGCAATCAGCCCCAGCATTTT. Residues: CASSLDSGGNQPQHF.

The genes are TRBV6-1 and TRBJ1-5; 7 nucleotides match TRBD1. The CDR3 loop spans 13 amino acids. The J segment lost 7 bases and the V segment lost 5 bases, leaving 5 bases of the junction unmatched. The germline gives CDR1 MNHNS, CDR2 SASEGT. The DNA of the CDR3 is TGTGCCAGCAGTCACAGGGGAAACCAGCCCCAGCATTTT. This encodes CASSHRGNQPQHF.

The chain is built from TRBV10-2 and TRBJ1-1; a possible D gene is TRBD1 (5 bases). Trimming cost V 9 bases and J 0 bases, with 11 bases left between them. The CDR3 totals 13 residues. The germline V gene has CDR1 WSHSY and CDR2 SAAADI. As DNA, the CDR3 is TGCGCCAGTTTAGACAGAATGAACACTGAAGCTTTCTTT. It translates to CASLDRMNTEAFF.

The J gene is TRBJ2-6, the V gene TRBV25-1; no clear D. Trimming took 4 bases from V and 0 from J, leaving 10 bases between them. From germline, CDR1 is MGHDK and CDR2 SYGVNS. CDR3 length: 16 residues. In nucleotides, the CDR3 is TGTGCCAGCAGTGTTACCCTAGGCTCTGGGGCCAACGTCCTGACTTTC. It codes for CASSVTLGSGANVLTF.

The chain recombines TRBV19 with TRBJ2-5; D is unresolved. Per germline, CDR1 LNHDA and CDR2 SQIVND (reference sequence). This CDR3 is built from 13 residues. Trimming pared 3 bases from V and 3 bases from J, leaving 8 bases between. The DNA for the CDR3 is TGTGCCAGTAGTATTGGCCGGAAAGAGACCCAGTACTTC. Translation: CASSIGRKETQYF.

The V call is TRBV6-4, the J call TRBJ1-1, with 7 bases matching TRBD1. V lost 0 bases and J lost 9; bases outside the gene matches: 10. From germline, CDR1 is MRHNA and CDR2 SNTAGT. The CDR3 consists of 15 residues. CDR3 nucleotides: TGTGCCAGCAGTGACTCTGGGGGGACAGTTGGTAAAGCTTTCTTT. It is translated as CASSDSGGTVGKAFF.

J is TRBJ2-1 and V is TRBV19; no reliable D call. Germline assignment: CDR1 LNHDA and CDR2 SQIVND (reference sequence). The CDR3 sequence is 13 residues long. V was pared by 0 bases and J by 7 bases, with 7 bases between. The CDR3 nucleotides are TGTGCCAGTAGTATAGAGGTGGGGAATGAGCAGTTCTTC. It codes for CASSIEVGNEQFF.

In regard to this clone: The junction departs from the called germline gene at one end, perhaps through a read error. The V and J genes are TRBV7-7 and TRBJ2-3, with a weak D call TRBD1 (7 bases). Germline CDR1 and CDR2: SSHAT and FNYEAQ (reference sequence). The CDR3 sequence is 16 residues long. The CDR3 DNA is TGTGCTAGCAGCTTAGCAGGGGGACTGTTCACAGATACGCAGTATTTT. Translated, it gives CASSLAGGLFTDTQYF.